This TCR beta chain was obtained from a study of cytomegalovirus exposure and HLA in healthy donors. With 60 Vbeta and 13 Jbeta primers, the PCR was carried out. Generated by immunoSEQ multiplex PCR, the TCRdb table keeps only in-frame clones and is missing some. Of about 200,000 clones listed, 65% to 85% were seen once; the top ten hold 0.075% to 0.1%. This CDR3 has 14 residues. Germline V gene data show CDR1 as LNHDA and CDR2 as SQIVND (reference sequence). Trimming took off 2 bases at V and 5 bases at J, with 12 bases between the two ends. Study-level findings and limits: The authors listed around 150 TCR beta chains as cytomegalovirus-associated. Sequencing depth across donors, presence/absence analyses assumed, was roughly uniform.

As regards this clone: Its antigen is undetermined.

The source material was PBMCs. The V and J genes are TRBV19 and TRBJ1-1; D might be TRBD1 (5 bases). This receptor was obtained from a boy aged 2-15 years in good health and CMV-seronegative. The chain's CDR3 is CASSIYRGDTEAFF. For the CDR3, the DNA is TGTGCCAGTAGTATATACCGGGGGGATACTGAAGCTTTCTTT. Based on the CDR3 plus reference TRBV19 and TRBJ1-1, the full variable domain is DGGITQSPKYLFRKEGQNVTLSCEQNLNHDAMYWYRQDPGQGLRLIYYSQIVNDFQKGDIAEGYSVSREKKESFPLTVTSAQKNPTAFYLCASSIYRGDTEAFFGQGTRLTVV.